A selection of T cell receptor beta chains follows, all from one sample in a study of cytomegalovirus exposure and HLA in healthy donors. The table came from immunoSEQ multiplex PCR; TCRdb's copy has only in-frame clones and leaves some out. Of about 180,000 clones detected, over 75% appear once; the ten largest clones hold roughly 2%. What was sequenced was PBMCs. The receptors were sampled from a woman between 25 and 40 years old in good health and CMV-seronegative. Each CDR3 is given with its conserved first and last residue. Fields, in order: clone size, J gene, V gene, D gene, CDR3 protein, CDR3 DNA. D genes are given only for firm matches. Only part of the rows carry a size: once, few, many, or a class if the clone is expanded.

clone_size: once
j_call: TRBJ1-1
v_call: TRBV5-6
d_call: TRBD1
cdr3_aa: CASSPMTGDFFTEAFF
cdr3_nt: TGTGCCAGCAGCCCCATGACAGGGGATTTCTTCACTGAAGCTTTCTTT

clone_size: -
j_call: TRBJ1-2
v_call: TRBV27
d_call: TRBD1
cdr3_aa: CASSPLTGRGYTF
cdr3_nt: TGTGCCAGCAGTCCGCTGACAGGGAGGGGCTACACCTTC

clone_size: -
j_call: TRBJ2-5
v_call: TRBV4-1
d_call: -
cdr3_aa: CASSQDIAEAGKETQYF
cdr3_nt: TGCGCCAGCAGCCAAGATATCGCAGAAGCGGGCAAGGAGACCCAGTACTTC

clone_size: -
j_call: TRBJ1-1
v_call: TRBV6-6
d_call: -
cdr3_aa: CASSYSGEQQRREAFF
cdr3_nt: TGTGCCAGCAGTTACTCCGGGGAGCAACAGCGTCGTGAAGCTTTCTTT

clone_size: -
j_call: TRBJ2-7
v_call: TRBV7-2
d_call: -
cdr3_aa: CASSIRPGEQYF
cdr3_nt: TGTGCCAGCAGCATACGCCCCGGCGAGCAGTACTTC

clone_size: few
j_call: TRBJ2-5
v_call: TRBV5-1
d_call: -
cdr3_aa: CASSSVPGQETQYF
cdr3_nt: TGCGCCAGCAGCTCGGTCCCGGGACAAGAGACCCAGTACTTC

clone_size: -
j_call: TRBJ2-7
v_call: TRBV9
d_call: -
cdr3_aa: CASSVGGGPTGSYEQYF
cdr3_nt: TGTGCCAGCAGCGTAGGGGGCGGACCGACCGGTTCCTACGAGCAGTACTTC

clone_size: -
j_call: TRBJ2-2
v_call: TRBV4-2
d_call: TRBD2
cdr3_aa: CASSQARGGDAGELFF
cdr3_nt: TGTGCCAGCAGCCAAGCCCGGGGGGGCGACGCCGGGGAGCTGTTTTTT

clone_size: few
j_call: TRBJ2-1
v_call: TRBV4-1
d_call: TRBD2
cdr3_aa: CASSPAGGLAGGRGSHEQFF
cdr3_nt: TGCGCCAGCAGCCCAGCGGGGGGACTAGCGGGGGGGCGGGGCTCTCATGAGCAGTTCTTC

clone_size: -
j_call: TRBJ1-5
v_call: TRBV4-3
d_call: -
cdr3_aa: CASSQDEQVNQPQHF
cdr3_nt: TGCGCCAGCAGCCAAGACGAACAGGTCAATCAGCCCCAGCATTTT

clone_size: -
j_call: TRBJ2-5
v_call: TRBV1
d_call: -
cdr3_aa: CTSSQFQPTHSGDGETQYF
cdr3_nt: TGCACCAGCAGCCAATTCCAACCCACCCATTCGGGGGACGGGGAGACCCAGTACTTC

clone_size: -
j_call: TRBJ2-3
v_call: TRBV10-2
d_call: -
cdr3_aa: CASSELGRSTDTQYF
cdr3_nt: TGCGCCAGCAGTGAGTTGGGCCGGAGCACAGATACGCAGTATTTT

clone_size: few
j_call: TRBJ1-1
v_call: TRBV19
d_call: -
cdr3_aa: CASSIARDTEAFF
cdr3_nt: TGTGCCAGTAGTATAGCAAGAGACACTGAAGCTTTCTTT

clone_size: once
j_call: TRBJ2-5
v_call: TRBV2
d_call: -
cdr3_aa: CASSEARRETQYF
cdr3_nt: TGTGCCAGCAGTGAAGCTAGGAGAGAGACCCAGTACTTC

clone_size: -
j_call: TRBJ1-1
v_call: TRBV30
d_call: TRBD1
cdr3_aa: CAWSLRWTGELNEAFF
cdr3_nt: TGTGCCTGGAGTCTAAGATGGACAGGGGAGTTAAATGAAGCTTTCTTT

clone_size: -
j_call: TRBJ2-7
v_call: TRBV29-1
d_call: -
cdr3_aa: CSVSIGGYEQYF
cdr3_nt: TGCAGCGTCTCGATCGGAGGGTACGAGCAGTACTTC

clone_size: -
j_call: TRBJ2-7
v_call: TRBV18
d_call: TRBD1
cdr3_aa: CASSPDRAVYEQYF
cdr3_nt: TGTGCCAGCTCCCCAGACAGGGCGGTGTACGAGCAGTACTTC

clone_size: -
j_call: TRBJ2-3
v_call: TRBV9
d_call: TRBD2
cdr3_aa: CASSAQIVAGPHSTDTQYF
cdr3_nt: TGTGCCAGCAGCGCCCAGATCGTAGCGGGACCCCATAGCACAGATACGCAGTATTTT

clone_size: -
j_call: TRBJ2-1
v_call: TRBV4-2
d_call: TRBD2
cdr3_aa: CASSRSTSGGVVNEQFF
cdr3_nt: TGTGCCAGCAGCCGTTCGACTAGCGGGGGGGTTGTGAATGAGCAGTTCTTC

clone_size: -
j_call: TRBJ1-1
v_call: TRBV7-2
d_call: -
cdr3_aa: CASSLEEDTEAFF
cdr3_nt: TGTGCCAGCAGCTTAGAGGAGGACACTGAAGCTTTCTTT

clone_size: -
j_call: TRBJ1-3
v_call: TRBV27
d_call: TRBD1
cdr3_aa: CANLDRGSGNTIYF
cdr3_nt: TGTGCCAACCTCGACAGGGGATCTGGAAACACCATATATTTT

clone_size: -
j_call: TRBJ1-5
v_call: TRBV30
d_call: TRBD1
cdr3_aa: CAWSRLQGASNQPQHF
cdr3_nt: TGTGCCTGGAGCCGCCTACAGGGGGCTAGCAATCAGCCCCAGCATTTT

clone_size: few
j_call: TRBJ2-2
v_call: TRBV29-1
d_call: TRBD2
cdr3_aa: CSVSPSGVNTGELFF
cdr3_nt: TGCAGCGTTAGCCCTAGCGGGGTGAACACCGGGGAGCTGTTTTTT

clone_size: few
j_call: TRBJ2-5
v_call: TRBV5-1
d_call: TRBD1
cdr3_aa: CASSSPGGGGSKTQYF
cdr3_nt: TGCGCCAGCAGCTCCCCAGGGGGCGGCGGATCGAAGACCCAGTACTTC

clone_size: once
j_call: TRBJ1-2
v_call: TRBV30
d_call: -
cdr3_aa: CAWSGVSGSAGYTF
cdr3_nt: TGTGCCTGGAGTGGAGTGTCAGGGTCGGCTGGCTACACCTTC

clone_size: -
j_call: TRBJ1-2
v_call: TRBV6-5
d_call: -
cdr3_aa: CASSYLGRAMYGYTF
cdr3_nt: TGTGCCAGCAGTTACCTAGGCAGGGCGATGTATGGCTACACCTTC

clone_size: -
j_call: TRBJ2-7
v_call: TRBV5-1
d_call: -
cdr3_aa: CASSLAPDLYEQYF
cdr3_nt: TGCGCCAGCAGCTTGGCCCCAGATTTATACGAGCAGTACTTC

clone_size: -
j_call: TRBJ1-4
v_call: TRBV5-1
d_call: -
cdr3_aa: CASSLVGGRNEKLFF
cdr3_nt: TGCGCCAGCAGCTTGGTCGGGGGTCGTAATGAAAAACTGTTTTTT

clone_size: -
j_call: TRBJ1-1
v_call: TRBV7-7
d_call: -
cdr3_aa: CARVNTGFSNTEAFF
cdr3_nt: TGTGCTAGGGTTAATACAGGGTTCTCGAACACTGAAGCTTTCTTT

clone_size: -
j_call: TRBJ2-1
v_call: TRBV10-3
d_call: -
cdr3_aa: CATGRDYNEQFF
cdr3_nt: TGTGCCACAGGACGGGACTACAATGAGCAGTTCTTC

clone_size: -
j_call: TRBJ2-2
v_call: TRBV5-1
d_call: TRBD2
cdr3_aa: CASSFRPGLGNTGELFF
cdr3_nt: TGCGCCAGCAGCTTTCGGCCGGGACTAGGGAACACCGGGGAGCTGTTTTTT

clone_size: -
j_call: TRBJ2-3
v_call: TRBV5-1
d_call: TRBD2
cdr3_aa: CASSDRLAGVTTDTQYF
cdr3_nt: TGCGCCAGCAGCGACCGACTAGCGGGGGTCACCACAGATACGCAGTATTTT